The sample holds a few counts of the clone carrying this TCR beta chain. Its specificity is not known. V lost 5 bases and J 7 bases, leaving 6 bases between the germline ends. The CDR3 extends over 12 amino acids. The V gene's germline CDR1 is LGHDT and CDR2 YNNKEL (reference sequence). Pools of viral peptides were used by the ViraFEST assay to expand antigen-specific CD4+ T cells ahead of sequencing. Cultured cells yielded isolated CD4+ T cells after 10 days. Among the vaccine recipients, none had a prior SARS-CoV-2 infection, and nucleocapsid antibodies were negative. The authors replaced half the medium with IL-2 medium on days 3 and 7. This entry is derived from a study of vaccination effects on CD4 cells after COVID-19. Profiling relied on immunoSEQ multiplex PCR, and the TCRdb table lists in-frame clones only, not all of them. This sample has some 65,000 clones, with roughly three quarters found just once.

Study-level results: After vaccination, at late timepoints, clones induced by infection and by vaccine contracted markedly. Common cold coronaviruses were cross-recognized by only 1 of 255 vaccine-induced clones in healthy vaccinees.

The clonotype comes from a human donor who received a COVID-19 vaccine. Sample: CD4+ T cells from PBMCs cultured with HCoV-NL63 spike peptides, taken before COVID-19 vaccination. The chain combines TRBV3-1 (or the pseudogene TRBV3-2) with TRBJ1-6, with a tentative D call TRBD1 (5 bases). CDR3 loop: CASSGGNSPLHF. As DNA, the CDR3 is TGTGCCAGCAGCGGGGGGAATTCACCCCTCCACTTT.